What follows is one T cell receptor (beta chain) and its context. The table came from immunoSEQ multiplex PCR; TCRdb's copy has only in-frame clones and leaves some out. There are 68,000 or so clones in the sample; about 88% occur only once, and about 2.9% lies in the top ten. This sample is drawn from a study of blood T cell repertoires in COVID-19. The V gene lost 2 bases and the J gene lost 8 bases, with 12 bases spanning the gap. CDR1 is MNHNS, CDR2 SASEGT, per germline. CDR3 length: 14 amino acids. The specimen was peripheral blood. The genes are TRBV6-1 and TRBJ1-4; perhaps TRBD1 as D (5 bases). This sequence was found in a man in his 70s with active or convalescent COVID-19. The DNA for the CDR3 is TGTGCCAGCAGTGAATGGGGCAGGGAAGAAAAACTGTTTTTT. Residues: CASSEWGREEKLFF.